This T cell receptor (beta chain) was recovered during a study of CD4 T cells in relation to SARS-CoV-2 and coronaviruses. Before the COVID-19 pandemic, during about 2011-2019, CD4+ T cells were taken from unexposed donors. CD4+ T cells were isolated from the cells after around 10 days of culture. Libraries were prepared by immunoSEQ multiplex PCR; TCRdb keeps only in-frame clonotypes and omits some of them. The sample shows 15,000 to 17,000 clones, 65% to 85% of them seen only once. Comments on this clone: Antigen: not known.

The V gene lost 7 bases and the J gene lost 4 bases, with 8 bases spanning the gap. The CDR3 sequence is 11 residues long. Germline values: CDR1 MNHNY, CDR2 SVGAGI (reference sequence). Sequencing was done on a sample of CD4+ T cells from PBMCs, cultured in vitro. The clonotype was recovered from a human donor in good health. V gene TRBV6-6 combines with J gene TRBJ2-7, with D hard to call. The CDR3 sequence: CASTAGYEQYF. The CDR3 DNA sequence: TGTGCCAGCACCGCCGGGTACGAGCAGTACTTC.